This T cell receptor beta chain was observed in a study of T cells expressing NK-cell markers. On the study more broadly: The TCR beta repertoires were obtained from sorted CD3+CD56+NKG2C+, CD3+CD56+NKG2C- and CD3+CD56-NKG2C+ T cells.

Using the 5' RACE reads, TCRdb records one entry per CDR3 protein without DNA. This sample carries about 380,000 distinct CDR3 sequences, with under 6.5% going to the ten biggest clones. CDR3 length: 13 residues. Per germline, CDR1 MNHEY and CDR2 SVGEGT. The chain links TRBV6-2 or TRBV6-3 to TRBJ1-2; with no DNA, the TCRdb D assignment of TRBD1 cannot be verified. The sequenced sample was blood T cells: a sorted CD56 or NKG2C T cell subset, CD4+ or CD8+ T cells, or bulk PBMC T cells (not recorded which). This TCR was sampled from a man aged 18-70 years in good health. This CDR3 reads CASSWAGESGYTF.